Listed below are T cell receptor beta chains from one sample, sequenced in a study of cytomegalovirus exposure and HLA in healthy donors. Profiling relied on immunoSEQ multiplex PCR, and the TCRdb table lists in-frame clones only, not all of them. The sample includes approximately 60,000 clones, 92% of them seen just once. The sequencing input was PBMCs. The receptors shown here come from a woman aged 18-29 years in good health and CMV-seronegative. Both conserved end residues are part of each CDR3. D genes are given only for firm matches. Not every row has a clone size; where given, it reads once, few, many or a size class.

TRBJ1-1 | TRBD1 | NA | TRBV27 | TGTGCCAGCAGTCCTCACACAGGGGGCGGGGACACTGAAGCTTTCTTT | CASSPHTGGGDTEAFF
TRBJ1-3 | TRBD1 | once | TRBV18 | TGTGCCAGCACCGGGACAGACCCTGGAAACACCATATATTTT | CASTGTDPGNTIYF
TRBJ2-7 | NA | NA | TRBV28 | TGTGCCAGCAGTATAGGGGCGCCCGGGTACGAGCAGTACTTC | CASSIGAPGYEQYF
TRBJ1-2 | TRBD1 | NA | TRBV29-1 | TGCAGCGTTGAAGGATCTGGGGACAGGGATTTGTCGGGCGGCTACACCTTC | CSVEGSGDRDLSGGYTF
TRBJ1-2 | NA | NA | TRBV5-4 | TGTGCCAGCAGTCCCCAGGGATTAGCTAACTATGGCTACACCTTC | CASSPQGLANYGYTF
TRBJ1-1 | TRBD1 | NA | TRBV4-2 | TGTGCCAGCAGCCAACAGCCGGGACAGATCTGGACTGAAGCTTTCTTT | CASSQQPGQIWTEAFF
TRBJ1-1 | NA | NA | TRBV4-1 | TGCGCCAGCAGCTACGGGGAGAGAACTGAAGCTTTCTTT | CASSYGERTEAFF
TRBJ2-7 | TRBD2 | NA | TRBV7-9 | TGTGCCAGCAGCTTGGGGACTAGGCCCTACGAGCAGTACTTC | CASSLGTRPYEQYF
TRBJ1-2 | TRBD1 | once | TRBV7-9 | TGTGCCAGCAGCTTTGGGGACAGGGGCGATGGCTACACCTTC | CASSFGDRGDGYTF
TRBJ1-1 | TRBD1 | NA | TRBV29-1 | TGCAGCGGACACGGGACAGGGAAAACTGAAGCTTTCTTT | CSGHGTGKTEAFF
TRBJ1-2 | TRBD1 | NA | TRBV19 | TGTGCCAGTCGACAGGGGGGCGCGGGGAACTATGGCTACACCTTC | CASRQGGAGNYGYTF
TRBJ2-7 | NA | NA | TRBV4-1 | TGCGCCAGCAGCCGAGACACTGGAGGCGAGCAGTACTTC | CASSRDTGGEQYF
TRBJ1-2 | NA | NA | TRBV5-1 | TGCGCCAGCAGCTTCTCCCCCTCAGGTCCGGGAACCAACTATGGCTACACCTTC | CASSFSPSGPGTNYGYTF
TRBJ2-2 | TRBD2 | NA | TRBV4-2 | TGTGCCAGCAGCCAAGGACCCATCCTAGCGGGGGGGTACACCGGGGAGCTGTTTTTT | CASSQGPILAGGYTGELFF
TRBJ2-1 | NA | NA | TRBV4-1 | TGCGCCAGCAGCCCCTTCCAGGACAGATTCTACAATGAGCAGTTCTTC | CASSPFQDRFYNEQFF